This is a list of T cell receptor beta chains from one sample in a study of T cells after posttransplantation cyclophosphamide. The protocol was immunoSEQ multiplex PCR, while the TCRdb copy is restricted to in-frame clones and leaves out a portion. The repertoire shows around 30,000 clones, none seen only once; the top ten take around 3%. Specimen: PBMCs. These receptors originate from a woman in her fifties or sixties in good health, CMV-negative, and a related stem cell transplant donor. CDR3s include the opening cysteine and the closing phenylalanine or tryptophan. The D gene is left open where the match is weak. A clone size is listed for some rows: how often the clone was seen (once, few, many), or a class if it is expanded.

V: TRBV12-3/TRBV12-4; size: many; D: TRBD2; J: TRBJ2-1; DNA: TGTGCCAGCAGTTTAAGGACCACGGGGGGGCCGGACAATGAGCAGTTCTTC; CDR3: CASSLRTTGGPDNEQFF
V: TRBV5-1; size: many; D: -; J: TRBJ2-5; DNA: TGCGCCAGCAGCTTGGGGACAGCCAAAGAGACCCAGTACTTC; CDR3: CASSLGTAKETQYF
V: TRBV11-1; size: few; D: TRBD1; J: TRBJ2-7; DNA: TGTGCCAGCAGCTTATTTCGGGACAGGGTACCCGAGCAGTACTTC; CDR3: CASSLFRDRVPEQYF
V: TRBV2; size: many; D: -; J: TRBJ1-1; DNA: TGTGCCAGCATGGGGGGTACTGAAGCTTTCTTT; CDR3: CASMGGTEAFF
V: TRBV27; size: few; D: -; J: TRBJ2-2; DNA: TGTGCCAGCAGTTTATATCGGGGCACCGGGGAGCTGTTTTTT; CDR3: CASSLYRGTGELFF
V: TRBV9; size: few; D: TRBD1; J: TRBJ2-2; DNA: TGTGCCAGCAGCGCCACCGGGACAGGGGTGGGCGGGGAGCTGTTTTTT; CDR3: CASSATGTGVGGELFF
V: TRBV7-9; size: -; D: TRBD2; J: TRBJ2-5; DNA: TGTGCCAGCAGCTTATTCCCAGGGCGAGCGGGAGAAGAGACCCAGTACTTC; CDR3: CASSLFPGRAGEETQYF
V: TRBV6-2/TRBV6-3; size: many; D: -; J: TRBJ2-2; DNA: TGTGCCAGCAGTTACGTTCTTGGGGAGCTGTTTTTT; CDR3: CASSYVLGELFF
V: TRBV2; size: many; D: -; J: TRBJ2-5; DNA: TGTGCCAGCAGTCAGGGGCCCAACCAAGAGACCCAGTACTTC; CDR3: CASSQGPNQETQYF
V: TRBV6-1; size: many; D: TRBD2; J: TRBJ2-1; DNA: TGTGCCAGCGACGTAGCGGGGGTCTTGTACAATGAGCAGTTCTTC; CDR3: CASDVAGVLYNEQFF
V: TRBV10-3; size: -; D: TRBD1; J: TRBJ1-5; DNA: TGTGCCATCAGTGATTCCGACAGGGACCAGCCCCAGCATTTT; CDR3: CAISDSDRDQPQHF
V: TRBV18; size: many; D: TRBD2; J: TRBJ2-3; DNA: TGTGCCAGCTCACCACCTCTTCCCCTAGCGGGGTCTCCTAGCACAGATACGCAGTATTTT; CDR3: CASSPPLPLAGSPSTDTQYF
V: TRBV7-2; size: many; D: TRBD1; J: TRBJ1-5; DNA: TGTGCCAGCAGCTCGTCCGGGACAGGGTTTCAGCCCCAGCATTTT; CDR3: CASSSSGTGFQPQHF
V: TRBV10-3; size: many; D: TRBD2; J: TRBJ2-1; DNA: TGTGCCATCAGGCCTCTAGCGGGAGCCTACAATGAGCAGTTCTTC; CDR3: CAIRPLAGAYNEQFF
V: TRBV5-4; size: many; D: TRBD1; J: TRBJ1-2; DNA: TGTGCCAGCAGCTTTCGGGCGCGAGGGGGCAGCTATGGCTACACCTTC; CDR3: CASSFRARGGSYGYTF
V: TRBV18; size: -; D: TRBD2; J: TRBJ2-5; DNA: TGTGCCAGCTCACCCGCTGGACTAGCGGGAGGGATTGAAGAGACCCAGTACTTC; CDR3: CASSPAGLAGGIEETQYF
V: TRBV6-2/TRBV6-3; size: many; D: -; J: TRBJ1-1; DNA: TGTGCCAGCATCCAGACAGGCCCCACTGAAGCTTTCTTT; CDR3: CASIQTGPTEAFF
V: TRBV7-2; size: -; D: TRBD2; J: TRBJ2-3; DNA: TGTGCCAGCAGCTTAGTCGGGACTAGCGGTGTGGATACGCAGTATTTT; CDR3: CASSLVGTSGVDTQYF
V: TRBV5-6; size: few; D: -; J: TRBJ1-4; DNA: TGTGCCAGCAGCCTGGGGCAGGGTGTTGAAAAACTGTTTTTT; CDR3: CASSLGQGVEKLFF
V: TRBV2; size: many; D: TRBD2; J: TRBJ2-3; DNA: TGTGCCAGCGAAGGGACTAGCGTAGATACGCAGTATTTT; CDR3: CASEGTSVDTQYF
V: TRBV19; size: many; D: TRBD1; J: TRBJ2-7; DNA: TGTGCCAGTAGTATAGCGGGACAGGGGGCCTACGAGCAGTACTTC; CDR3: CASSIAGQGAYEQYF
V: TRBV5-5; size: many; D: TRBD1; J: TRBJ2-7; DNA: TGTGCCAGCAGCTTTCGCCAAATGGGACAGGGGGCGACCGAGCAGTACTTC; CDR3: CASSFRQMGQGATEQYF
V: TRBV19; size: many; D: -; J: TRBJ1-5; DNA: TGTGCCAGTAGCCAAACAGGGAATGGCAATCAGCCCCAGCATTTT; CDR3: CASSQTGNGNQPQHF
V: TRBV6-6; size: many; D: -; J: TRBJ1-1; DNA: TGTGCCAGCAGCCTCTTTATCGGCACTGAAGCTTTCTTT; CDR3: CASSLFIGTEAFF
V: TRBV5-1; size: many; D: -; J: TRBJ1-1; DNA: TGCGCCAGCAGCTTGGTAATGAACACTGAAGCTTTCTTT; CDR3: CASSLVMNTEAFF
V: TRBV30; size: many; D: -; J: TRBJ1-1; DNA: TGTGCCTGGGAACCTACCCAGGGGAACACTGAAGCTTTCTTT; CDR3: CAWEPTQGNTEAFF
V: TRBV7-6; size: many; D: -; J: TRBJ1-1; DNA: TGTGCCAGCAGCCCCCGTGGTAGGGGTAACACTGAAGCTTTCTTT; CDR3: CASSPRGRGNTEAFF
V: TRBV18; size: many; D: TRBD1; J: TRBJ2-4; DNA: TGTGCCAGCTCTCCGCTGACCGGGACAGGGGCCTCCATAGCCAAAAACATTCAGTACTTC; CDR3: CASSPLTGTGASIAKNIQYF
V: TRBV5-4; size: many; D: TRBD1; J: TRBJ1-2; DNA: TGTGCCAGCAGCTCGCTGGACAGGAAATATGGCTACACCTTC; CDR3: CASSSLDRKYGYTF
V: TRBV7-2; size: -; D: -; J: TRBJ1-2; DNA: TGTGCCAGCAGCTTAAATACGGCAGGGCGGGGCTACACCTTC; CDR3: CASSLNTAGRGYTF
V: TRBV7-9; size: many; D: TRBD1; J: TRBJ2-7; DNA: TGTGCCAGCAGCTTAGTTCTCACAGGGGGTACCTACGAGCAGTACTTC; CDR3: CASSLVLTGGTYEQYF
V: TRBV19; size: many; D: TRBD2; J: TRBJ2-1; DNA: TGTGCCAGTAACCCGACTAGCGGCAATGAGCAGTTCTTC; CDR3: CASNPTSGNEQFF
V: TRBV5-1; size: many; D: -; J: TRBJ1-6; DNA: TGCGCCAGCAGCTTGCCCGGGGATAATTCACCCCTCCACTTT; CDR3: CASSLPGDNSPLHF
V: TRBV11-2; size: many; D: TRBD1; J: TRBJ2-7; DNA: TGTGCCAGCAGCTTGGGACAGGGGTCCGAGCAGTACTTC; CDR3: CASSLGQGSEQYF
V: TRBV4-3; size: many; D: TRBD2; J: TRBJ2-2; DNA: TGCGCCAGCAGCCAGGACCTAGCGGGGCCGAACACCGGGGAGCTGTTTTTT; CDR3: CASSQDLAGPNTGELFF
V: TRBV12-3/TRBV12-4; size: many; D: -; J: TRBJ1-3; DNA: TGTGCCAGCAGTTTGGAGGGGAAGGGAGGAAACACCATATATTTT; CDR3: CASSLEGKGGNTIYF
V: TRBV7-8; size: many; D: -; J: TRBJ1-3; DNA: TGTGCCAGCAGCCGCACAGGTGACTCTGGAAACACCATATATTTT; CDR3: CASSRTGDSGNTIYF
V: TRBV24-1; size: many; D: -; J: TRBJ1-1; DNA: TGTGCCACCAGTGCCCGCAATAGGAGGGGAAACACTGAAGCTTTCTTT; CDR3: CATSARNRRGNTEAFF
V: TRBV29-1; size: many; D: TRBD1; J: TRBJ1-1; DNA: TGCAGCGTTGAAAAGGGGGCTACCACTGAAGCTTTCTTT; CDR3: CSVEKGATTEAFF
V: TRBV6-5; size: many; D: TRBD2; J: TRBJ2-7; DNA: TGTGCCAGCGGGACTAGCGGGGGCCGCGAGCAGTACTTC; CDR3: CASGTSGGREQYF
V: TRBV6-5; size: -; D: TRBD1; J: TRBJ1-2; DNA: TGTGCCAGCTCGACAGGGGGCCTCCCCTATGGCTACACCTTC; CDR3: CASSTGGLPYGYTF